This TCR beta chain was recovered during a study of somatic mutations in cytotoxic T cells in rheumatoid arthritis (dated by TCRdb to the late 2010s). Concerning the study at large: Right after diagnosis and prior to the start of any treatment, around 30 ml EDTA of peripheral blood was drawn from patients. To characterize clonality, the study used TCRB deep sequencing while asking whether somatic mutations are carried by expanded CD8+ T-cell clones in newly diagnosed, untreated rheumatoid arthritis. A FACSAria II or Sony SH800 was used to flow-sort some V beta antibody-stained T-cell populations at nearly 100% purity, and TCRB sequencing was also done on sorted V beta1+ cells. Median age was essentially the same in the patient group and the control group. TCRB deep sequencing covered about 60 patients with rheumatoid arthritis along with around 22 healthy controls.

CD4+ and CD8+ cells were isolated by positive magnetic bead selection on an AutoMACS, and purity was checked by flow cytometry. A TCR V beta antibody panel was used in flow cytometry to screen first for clonal expansions, which were then characterized by TCRB deep sequencing of sorted CD8+ fractions. Peripheral blood mononuclear cells were isolated by Ficoll-Paque PLUS density gradient separation. DNA from CD4-enriched, CD8-enriched or PBMC samples was extracted using Nucleospin Tissue or Tissue XS kits and then quantified on a Qubit 2.0 fluorometer. The immunoSEQ assay was applied to genomic DNA for TCRB CDR3 sequencing. Per the original workflow: Published virus-specific TCRB sequences were compared with patient CD8+ clones larger than 1%, and only a few matches were found. Analyses were restricted to productive TCRB rearrangements. Defining a clone by its unique TCRB CDR3 sequence, the study calculated clonality as a productive clonality index derived from Shannon entropy. The template counts of each clone relative to the total templates per sample were used to calculate repertoire overlap between two samples. A correlation with a Spearman r of around 0.6 was found between V-gene usage by flow cytometry and V-gene usage by TCRB sequencing. The source is immuneACCESS, and TCRdb retained only in-frame sequences with V and J called. Part of the clones is not carried over; for the studies checked, unresolved V genes explain less than half of this, and the remainder is unexplained. The V and J calls and clone size were taken over from that table, and D and trimming were inferred from the DNA. The sample yields tens of thousands of clones; more than 80% were counted once. The ten biggest clones cover approximately 3.8% of the sample.

Via the germline V gene, CDR1 is SGHVS and CDR2 FQNEAQ. The CDR3 sequence holds 14 residues, the cysteine and phenylalanine included. Only CDR3 DNA is held: 42 bases, read in frame from base 1. The junction carries 13 bases between V and J, which are trimmed by 1 base and 9 bases respectively. In the case of this clone: Which antigen it targets is not known. No qualities accompany the bases; no much larger clone lies one base away.

General findings and caveats noted by the study authors: It was unknown which antigens the expanded CD8+ clones targeted, and their absence from virus-specific databases did not exclude viral specificity. CD8+ T-cell clonality did not differ significantly between rheumatoid arthritis patients and age-matched healthy controls. In about an eighth of the roughly 60 patients, more than 20% of CD8+ cells belonged to the largest CD8+ clone, while several identical CD8+ TCRB sequences were shared between blood and synovial fluid. In patients, CD8+ clonality rose with age (Spearman r ≈ 0.49), which was not the case in healthy controls. The slight underrepresentation of TRBV07 in patients was not corrected for multiple comparisons.

This TCR derives from an adult with rheumatoid arthritis. The material sequenced was CD8+ T cells sorted from blood. The V and J genes are TRBV7-8 and TRBJ2-4; the D gene is perhaps TRBD1 or TRBD2, as each covers 5 bases. The base sequence is TGTGCCAGCAGCTTAGGAGGGGAGACAACCATTCAGTACTTC. It is translated as CASSLGGETTIQYF.